This is a list of T cell receptor beta chains from one sample in a study of blood T cell repertoires in COVID-19. The protocol was immunoSEQ multiplex PCR, while the TCRdb copy is restricted to in-frame clones and leaves out a portion. The table has 140,000 to 150,000 clones, about four fifths seen once. Sequencing was done on a sample of PBMCs or T cells enriched from blood (not recorded which). All receptors come from a woman in her fifties or sixties with acute COVID-19. Both conserved end residues are part of each CDR3. D genes are given only for firm matches. The size entry is marked missing in some rows and otherwise reads once, few, many or a size class.

J gene	V gene	D gene	clone size	CDR3 protein	CDR3 DNA
TRBJ2-1	TRBV25-1	-	-	CASSEVGRRSYNEQFF	TGTGCCAGCAGTGAAGTGGGGCGACGCTCCTACAATGAGCAGTTCTTC
TRBJ1-1	TRBV7-2	-	-	CASSSYRVFGTEAFF	TGTGCCAGCAGCTCCTACAGGGTGTTTGGCACTGAAGCTTTCTTT
TRBJ1-4	TRBV18	-	-	CASSVPGAAFNEKLFF	TGTGCCAGCTCAGTCCCTGGGGCGGCGTTTAATGAAAAACTGTTTTTT
TRBJ1-1	TRBV30	TRBD1	many	CAWSGTGGNTEAFF	TGTGCCTGGAGTGGAACAGGGGGCAACACTGAAGCTTTCTTT
TRBJ1-4	TRBV6-6	TRBD1	-	CASSPRDRFNEKLFF	TGTGCCAGCAGCCCGAGGGACAGGTTTAATGAAAAACTGTTTTTT
TRBJ2-7	TRBV19	TRBD2	-	CASSARAGGPYEQYF	TGTGCCAGTAGTGCCAGAGCGGGGGGTCCGTACGAGCAGTACTTC
TRBJ2-3	TRBV13	TRBD2	-	CASSLEASGNRRDTQYF	TGTGCCAGCAGCTTAGAGGCTAGCGGGAATAGGCGGGATACGCAGTATTTT
TRBJ2-5	TRBV4-1	-	-	CASSQARVAEETQYF	TGCGCCAGCAGCCAAGCGAGGGTAGCAGAAGAGACCCAGTACTTC
TRBJ2-6	TRBV11-3	TRBD2	-	CASSPWGTSGSGANVLTF	TGTGCCAGCAGCCCCTGGGGGACTAGCGGGAGCGGGGCCAACGTCCTGACTTTC
TRBJ2-1	TRBV7-9	TRBD2	-	CASSLETSGRRNEQFF	TGTGCCAGCAGCTTAGAGACTAGCGGGCGGCGGAATGAGCAGTTCTTC
TRBJ2-7	TRBV4-2	TRBD2	-	CASSPGLADSYEQYF	TGTGCCAGCAGCCCGGGACTAGCGGACTCCTACGAGCAGTACTTC
TRBJ1-1	TRBV3-1/TRBV3-2	-	-	CASSPEVGGNTEAFF	TGTGCCAGCAGCCCAGAGGTGGGGGGGAACACTGAAGCTTTCTTT